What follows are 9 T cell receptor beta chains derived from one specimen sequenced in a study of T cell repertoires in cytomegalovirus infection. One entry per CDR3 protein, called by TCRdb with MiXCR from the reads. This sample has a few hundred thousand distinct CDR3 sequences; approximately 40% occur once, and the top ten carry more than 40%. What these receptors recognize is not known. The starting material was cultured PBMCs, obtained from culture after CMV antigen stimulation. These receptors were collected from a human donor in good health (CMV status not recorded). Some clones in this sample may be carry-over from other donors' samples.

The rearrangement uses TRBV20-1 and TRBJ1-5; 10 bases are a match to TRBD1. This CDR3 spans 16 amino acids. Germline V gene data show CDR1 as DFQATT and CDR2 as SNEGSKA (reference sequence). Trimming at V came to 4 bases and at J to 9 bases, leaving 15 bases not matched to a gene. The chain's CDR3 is CSAITRDRGPLGPQHF. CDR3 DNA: TGCAGTGCTATTACCCGGGACAGGGGCCCCTTAGGGCCCCAGCATTTT.

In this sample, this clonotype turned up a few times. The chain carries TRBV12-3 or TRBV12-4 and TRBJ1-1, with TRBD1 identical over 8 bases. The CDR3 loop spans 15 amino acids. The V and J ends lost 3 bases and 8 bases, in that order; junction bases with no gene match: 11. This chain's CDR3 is CASSLSPGQDLEAFF. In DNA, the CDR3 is TGTGCCAGCAGTTTGTCCCCGGGACAGGACCTAGAAGCTTTCTTT.

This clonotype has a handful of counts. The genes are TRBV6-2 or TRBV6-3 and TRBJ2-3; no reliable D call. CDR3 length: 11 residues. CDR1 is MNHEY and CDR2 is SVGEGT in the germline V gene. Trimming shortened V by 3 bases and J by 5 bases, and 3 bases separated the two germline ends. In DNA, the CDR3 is TGTGCCAGCAGTTATGAAGATACGCAGTATTTT. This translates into CASSYEDTQYF.

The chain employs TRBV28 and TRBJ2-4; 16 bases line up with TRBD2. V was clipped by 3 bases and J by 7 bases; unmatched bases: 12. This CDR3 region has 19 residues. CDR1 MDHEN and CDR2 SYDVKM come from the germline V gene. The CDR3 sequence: CASSLPGLAGGAKPNIQYF. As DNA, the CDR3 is TGTGCCAGCAGTTTGCCGGGACTAGCGGGGGGGGCGAAGCCCAACATTCAGTACTTC.

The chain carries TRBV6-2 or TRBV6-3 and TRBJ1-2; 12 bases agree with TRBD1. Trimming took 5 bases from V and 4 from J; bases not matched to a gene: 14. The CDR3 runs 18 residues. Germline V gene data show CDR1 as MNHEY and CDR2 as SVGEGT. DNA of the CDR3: TGTGCCAGCAGTCCTATTCACCGGGACAGGGGGCGCAGCTATGGCTACACCTTC. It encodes CASSPIHRDRGRSYGYTF.

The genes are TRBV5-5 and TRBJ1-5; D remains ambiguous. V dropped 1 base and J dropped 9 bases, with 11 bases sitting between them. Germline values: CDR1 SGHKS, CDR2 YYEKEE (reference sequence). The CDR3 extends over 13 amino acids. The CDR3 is CASSLTLTGPQHF. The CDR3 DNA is TGTGCCAGCAGCTTGACCCTAACGGGGCCCCAGCATTTT.

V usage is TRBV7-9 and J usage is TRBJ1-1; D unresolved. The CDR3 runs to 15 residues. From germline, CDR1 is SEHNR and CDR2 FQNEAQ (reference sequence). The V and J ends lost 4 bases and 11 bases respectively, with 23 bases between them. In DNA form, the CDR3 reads TGTGCCAGCAGCTCCGAGGTCTTTGGCAGGATTGGGGCTTTCTTT. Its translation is CASSSEVFGRIGAFF.

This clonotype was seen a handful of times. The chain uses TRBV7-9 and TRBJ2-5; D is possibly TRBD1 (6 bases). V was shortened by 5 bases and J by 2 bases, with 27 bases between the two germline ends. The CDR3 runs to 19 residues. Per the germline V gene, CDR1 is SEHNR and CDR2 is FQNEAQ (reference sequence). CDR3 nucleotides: TGTGCCAGCAGCCCGAAGGGTGGAGAGGGACAAAAACAACAAGAGACCCAGTACTTC. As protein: CASSPKGGEGQKQQETQYF.

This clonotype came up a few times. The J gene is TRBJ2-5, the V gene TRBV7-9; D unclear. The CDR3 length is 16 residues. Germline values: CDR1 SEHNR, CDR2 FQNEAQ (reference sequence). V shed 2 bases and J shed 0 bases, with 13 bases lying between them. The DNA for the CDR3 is TGTGCCAGCAGCTTATCCCTTGGGCTGTACCAAGAGACCCAGTACTTC. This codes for CASSLSLGLYQETQYF.